These 2 T cell receptor beta chains were all obtained from the same sample, sequenced in a study of cytomegalovirus exposure and HLA in healthy donors. Use of 60 Vbeta and 13 Jbeta primers characterized the PCR. Profiled with immunoSEQ multiplex PCR; TCRdb holds only in-frame clones, not every one. The sample carries some 150,000 clones, approximately 77% recorded once. Sequenced material: PBMCs. Every receptor here comes from a man aged 25 to 40 in good health and CMV-seropositive.

This clone was found a few times. V is TRBV9 and J is TRBJ2-6; 7 bases match TRBD1. Germline assignment: CDR1 SGDLS and CDR2 YYNGEE. V was pared by 7 bases and J by 2 bases, with 6 bases of the junction left unmatched. This CDR3 region has 15 residues. The CDR3 coding sequence is TGTGCCAGCGCTACCACAGGGGCTGGGGCCAACGTCCTGACTTTC. Residues: CASATTGAGANVLTF.

The rearrangement links TRBV7-9 to TRBJ1-2, with TRBD1 as a possible D gene (6 bases). Per the germline V gene, CDR1 is SEHNR and CDR2 is FQNEAQ (reference sequence). The CDR3 sequence is 15 residues long. V lost 4 bases and J lost 6, with 18 bases in between. CDR3 residues: CASSSLSTGYDGYTF. CDR3 DNA: TGTGCCAGCAGCTCCCTATCAACAGGGTACGATGGCTACACCTTC.